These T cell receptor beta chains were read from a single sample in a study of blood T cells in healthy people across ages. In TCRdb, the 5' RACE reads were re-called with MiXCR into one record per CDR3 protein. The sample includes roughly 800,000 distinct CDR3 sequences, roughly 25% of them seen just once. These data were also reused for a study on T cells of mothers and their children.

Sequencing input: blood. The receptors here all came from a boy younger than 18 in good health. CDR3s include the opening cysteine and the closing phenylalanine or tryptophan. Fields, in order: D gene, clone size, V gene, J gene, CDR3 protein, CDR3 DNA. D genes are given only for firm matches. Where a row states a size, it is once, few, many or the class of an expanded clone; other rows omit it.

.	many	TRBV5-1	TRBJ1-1	CASSVTGRTTEAFF	TGCGCCAGCAGCGTAACCGGGAGGACCACTGAAGCTTTCTTT
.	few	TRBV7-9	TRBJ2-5	CASSYTGSGETQYF	TGTGCCAGCAGCTATACAGGTTCGGGAGAGACCCAGTACTTC
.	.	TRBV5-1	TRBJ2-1	CASSLLATWDEQFF	TGCGCCAGCAGCTTGCTAGCTACCTGGGATGAGCAGTTCTTC
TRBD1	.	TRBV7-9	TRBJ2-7	CASSSAGGTRGYEQYF	TGTGCCAGCAGCTCTGCAGGGGGCACAAGGGGCTACGAGCAGTACTTC
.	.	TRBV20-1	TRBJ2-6	CSATASRLANVLTF	TGCAGTGCTACCGCGTCCCGGTTGGCCAACGTCCTGACTTTC
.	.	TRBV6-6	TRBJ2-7	CASSYDTAGAYEQYF	TGTGCCAGCAGTTACGATACCGCAGGGGCCTACGAGCAGTACTTC
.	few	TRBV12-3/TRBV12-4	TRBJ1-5	CASRARVESNQPQHF	TGTGCCAGCAGGGCCCGGGTAGAAAGCAATCAGCCCCAGCATTTT
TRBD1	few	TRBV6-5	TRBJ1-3	CASRAGTGVSSGNTIYF	TGTGCCAGCAGGGCCGGGACAGGGGTTTCCTCTGGAAACACCATATATTTT
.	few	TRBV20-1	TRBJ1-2	CSAKAGPYGYTF	TGCAGTGCTAAGGCAGGTCCATATGGCTACACCTTC
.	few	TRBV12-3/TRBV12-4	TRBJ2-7	CASSAGTPRTYF	TGTGCCAGCAGTGCCGGGACACCCAGAACGTACTTC
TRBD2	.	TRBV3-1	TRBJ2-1	CASSHPGLAGGYNEQFF	TGTGCCAGCAGCCACCCGGGACTAGCGGGGGGTTACAATGAGCAGTTCTTC
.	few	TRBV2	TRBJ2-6	CARASSGANVLTF	TGTGCCAGAGCCTCCTCTGGGGCCAACGTCCTGACTTTC
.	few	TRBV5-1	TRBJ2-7	CASSLGQARSYEQYF	TGCGCCAGCAGCTTGGGACAGGCGCGCTCCTACGAGCAGTACTTC
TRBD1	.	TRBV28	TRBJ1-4	CASRVPGQGNEKLFF	TGTGCCAGCAGGGTCCCGGGACAGGGAAATGAAAAACTGTTTTTT
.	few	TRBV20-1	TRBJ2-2	CSAPSGWSTGEPFF	TGCAGTGCCCCCTCAGGGTGGAGCACCGGGGAGCCGTTTTTT
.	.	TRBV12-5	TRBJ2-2	CASGLVYVSDGELFF	TGTGCTAGTGGTTTGGTATATGTATCGGACGGGGAGCTGTTTTTT
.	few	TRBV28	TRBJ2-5	CTSSFADLGSTGETQYF	TGTACCAGCAGTTTTGCCGATCTGGGGTCTACGGGGGAGACCCAGTACTTC
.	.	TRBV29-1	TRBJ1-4	CSVRNTSTNEKLFF	TGCAGCGTTCGAAATACATCAACTAATGAAAAACTGTTTTTT
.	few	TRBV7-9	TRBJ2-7	CASSSIMGWTPSSYEQYF	TGTGCCAGCAGCTCCATTATGGGGTGGACACCCTCCTCCTACGAGCAGTACTTC
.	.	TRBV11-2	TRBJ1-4	CASSQYLQGPREKLFF	TGTGCCAGCAGCCAATACCTACAGGGACCTCGGGAAAAACTGTTTTTT
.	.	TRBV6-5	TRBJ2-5	CASSPQGSGKTQYF	TGTGCCAGCAGTCCGCAGGGTTCGGGGAAGACCCAGTACTTC
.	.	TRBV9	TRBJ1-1	CASSVPGLGNTEAFF	TGTGCCAGCAGCGTCCCGGGACTTGGGAACACTGAAGCTTTCTTT
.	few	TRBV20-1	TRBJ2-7	CSARDRDGPSSYEQYF	TGCAGTGCTAGAGATAGGGACGGGCCGAGCTCCTACGAGCAGTACTTC
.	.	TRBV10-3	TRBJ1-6	CAITDRYNSPLHF	TGTGCCATCACAGACAGATATAATTCACCCCTCCACTTT
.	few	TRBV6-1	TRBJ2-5	CASSGNPRGRETQYF	TGTGCCAGCAGTGGAAACCCTCGGGGACGGGAGACCCAGTACTTC
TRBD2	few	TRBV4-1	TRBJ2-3	CASSQDGTSGGADTQYF	TGCGCCAGCAGCCAAGATGGGACTAGCGGGGGGGCAGATACGCAGTATTTT
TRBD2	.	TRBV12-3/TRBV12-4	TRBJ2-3	CASSLAGLAGTSTDTQYF	TGTGCCAGCAGTTTAGCGGGACTAGCGGGGACTAGCACAGATACGCAGTATTTT
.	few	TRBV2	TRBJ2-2	CASSETGWSTTGELFF	TGTGCCAGCAGTGAAACGGGTTGGAGCACCACCGGGGAGCTGTTTTTT
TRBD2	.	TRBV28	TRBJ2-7	CASSSTRGRGVYEQYF	TGTGCCAGCAGTTCCACTCGAGGGCGGGGGGTCTACGAGCAGTACTTC
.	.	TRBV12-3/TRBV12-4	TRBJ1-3	CASSAVGGPGNTIYF	TGTGCCAGCAGTGCTGTGGGGGGGCCTGGAAACACCATATATTTT
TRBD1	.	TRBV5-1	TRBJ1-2	CASSLRDRGTYGYTF	TGCGCCAGCAGCTTGAGGGACAGGGGGACCTATGGCTACACCTTC
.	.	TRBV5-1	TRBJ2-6	CASKDSSGANVLTF	TGCGCCAGCAAGGACAGCTCTGGGGCCAACGTCCTGACTTTC
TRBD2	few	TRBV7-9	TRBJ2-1	CASSPPMGGGANEQFF	TGTGCCAGCAGCCCCCCCATGGGCGGGGGGGCCAATGAGCAGTTCTTC
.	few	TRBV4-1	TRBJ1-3	CASSQAGGIGNTIYF	TGCGCCAGCAGCCAAGCGGGAGGGATTGGAAACACCATATATTTT
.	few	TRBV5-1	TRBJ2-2	CASSLRQASTGELFF	TGCGCCAGCAGCTTGCGACAGGCGAGCACCGGGGAGCTGTTTTTT
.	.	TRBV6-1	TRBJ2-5	CASRTNTIEETQYF	TGTGCCAGCAGGACGAACACAATCGAAGAGACCCAGTACTTC
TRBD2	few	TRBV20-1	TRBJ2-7	CSARGALSRGGYEQYF	TGCAGTGCTAGAGGGGCCCTTTCACGGGGGGGCTACGAGCAGTACTTC
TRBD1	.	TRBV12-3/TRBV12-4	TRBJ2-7	CASSARDRGGTYEQYF	TGTGCCAGCAGTGCCCGGGACAGGGGGGGAACCTACGAGCAGTACTTC
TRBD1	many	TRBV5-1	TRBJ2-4	CASSSQGAKNIQYF	TGTGCCAGCAGTTCACAGGGGGCCAAAAACATTCAGTACTTC
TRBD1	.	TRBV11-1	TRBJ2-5	CASSLFRPDSDRGLGRETQYF	TGTGCCAGCAGCTTATTCCGGCCCGATTCGGACAGGGGGCTAGGTAGAGAGACCCAGTACTTC
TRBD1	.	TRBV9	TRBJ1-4	CASSPGIRGRNEKLFF	TGTGCCAGCAGCCCCGGGATAAGGGGGCGAAATGAAAAACTGTTTTTT
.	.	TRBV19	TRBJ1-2	CASSMRGSYGYTF	TGTGCCAGTAGTATGCGCGGAAGCTATGGCTACACCTTC
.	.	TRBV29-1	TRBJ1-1	CSVEDSGSTEAFF	TGCAGCGTTGAAGATAGTGGAAGCACTGAAGCTTTCTTT
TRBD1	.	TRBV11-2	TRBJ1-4	CASRGTGGEKLFF	TGTGCCAGCAGAGGGACAGGGGGGGAAAAACTGTTTTTT
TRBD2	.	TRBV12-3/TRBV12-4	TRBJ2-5	CASSLGQGLAGEETQYF	TGTGCCAGCAGTTTAGGGCAGGGACTAGCGGGGGAGGAGACCCAGTACTTC
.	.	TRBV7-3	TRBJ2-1	CASSRDSSSYNEQFF	TGTGCCAGCAGCAGGGACTCGAGCTCCTACAATGAGCAGTTCTTC
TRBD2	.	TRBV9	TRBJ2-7	CASSVGTSGRETFYEQYF	TGTGCCAGCAGCGTCGGGACTAGCGGGAGAGAGACTTTCTACGAGCAGTACTTC
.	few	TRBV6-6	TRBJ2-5	CAANANLEETQYF	TGCGCTGCTAACGCTAACTTGGAAGAGACCCAGTACTTC
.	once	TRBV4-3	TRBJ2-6	CASSQDGGTGANVLTF	TGCGCCAGCAGCCAAGATGGAGGGACTGGGGCCAACGTCCTGACTTTC
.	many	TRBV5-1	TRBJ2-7	CASSFQGSSYEQYF	TGTGCCAGCAGTTTTCAGGGTTCCTCCTACGAGCAGTACTTC
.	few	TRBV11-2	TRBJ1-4	CASSLGGGYEKLFF	TGTGCCAGCAGCTTAGGAGGAGGTTATGAAAAACTGTTTTTT
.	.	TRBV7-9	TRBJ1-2	CASSLEGRSYGYTF	TGTGCCAGCAGCTTAGAGGGCAGGTCCTATGGCTACACCTTC
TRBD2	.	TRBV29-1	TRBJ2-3	CSVDHASGGARSDTQYF	TGCAGCGTTGATCATGCTAGCGGGGGGGCAAGGTCAGATACGCAGTATTTT
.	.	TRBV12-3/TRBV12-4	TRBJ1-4	CASSAPGREGEKLFF	TGTGCCAGCAGTGCCCCTGGCAGGGAAGGCGAAAAACTGTTTTTT